This is a list of T cell receptor beta chains from one sample in a study of blood T cell repertoires in COVID-19. Clones were read by immunoSEQ multiplex PCR, and TCRdb kept only the in-frame ones, dropping some. The table has fewer than 15,000 clones, about 90% seen once. Sequenced: peripheral blood. These receptors were obtained from a human donor with active COVID-19. The donor label of this sample is uncertain. Each CDR3 is given with its conserved first and last residue. A D gene is named only where the DNA matches it firmly. Clone size is stated in some rows and not others, as once, few, many or a class when expanded.

TRBD2	TRBV27	TRBJ2-3	once	TGTGCCAGCAGTTTAAACGGGGGGAGAACAGATACGCAGTATTTT	CASSLNGGRTDTQYF
TRBD1	TRBV5-1	TRBJ1-2	-	TGCGCCAGCAGCCCACAGGGACAGGGGGACTATGGCTACACCTTC	CASSPQGQGDYGYTF
-	TRBV27	TRBJ2-7	-	TGTGCCAGCAGTTTATCGAGGTCATACGAGCAGTACTTC	CASSLSRSYEQYF
-	TRBV13	TRBJ2-5	-	TGTGCCAGCAGCGAAACCGGGACACAAGTCCTGGAGACCCAGTACTTC	CASSETGTQVLETQYF
TRBD2	TRBV27	TRBJ2-6	once	TGTGCCAGCAGTCCCATCGCGGGGGTAGCGTCTGGGGCCAACGTCCTGACTTTC	CASSPIAGVASGANVLTF
-	TRBV28	TRBJ1-1	-	TGTGCCAGCAGTCCCACCGGGCGGGGCACTGAAGCTTTCTTT	CASSPTGRGTEAFF
-	TRBV6-5	TRBJ2-2	-	TGTGCCACCCAACGGACCGGGGAGCTGTTTTTT	CATQRTGELFF
TRBD2	TRBV5-6	TRBJ2-3	-	TGTGCCAGCAGCTTGCGGCGGGGGGTTAGCACAGATACGCAGTATTTT	CASSLRRGVSTDTQYF
-	TRBV27	TRBJ2-7	-	TGTGCCAGCAGTCAACAGGGGGAGGGGGAGCAGTACTTC	CASSQQGEGEQYF
-	TRBV19	TRBJ1-1	-	TGTGCCAGTAGTCCAGGGTTCAACACTGAAGCTTTCTTT	CASSPGFNTEAFF
TRBD1	TRBV5-1	TRBJ2-5	-	TGCGCCAGCAGTCTTAGCCCGGGACAGCAAGAGACCCAGTACTTC	CASSLSPGQQETQYF
-	TRBV12-3/TRBV12-4	TRBJ2-5	-	TGTGCCAGCAGTTTAGGCAGGGTTGAGACCCAGTACTTC	CASSLGRVETQYF
-	TRBV7-6	TRBJ1-5	-	TGTGCCAGCAGCTTAGGGGCCCGGAGCAATCAGCCCCAGCATTTT	CASSLGARSNQPQHF
-	TRBV4-3	TRBJ2-6	-	TGCGCCAGCAGCCAAGGCCCTCCGGGGTCTGGGGCCAACGTCCTGACTTTC	CASSQGPPGSGANVLTF
-	TRBV2	TRBJ2-7	-	TGTGCCAGCGCTTACAGGTGGGGGCTAGACCCCTACGAGCAGTACTTC	CASAYRWGLDPYEQYF
TRBD2	TRBV9	TRBJ2-1	-	TGTGCCAGCAGCCCCACGGGACTAAACAATGAGCAGTTCTTC	CASSPTGLNNEQFF
-	TRBV11-2	TRBJ2-5	-	TGTGCCAGCAGCTTAGGCAGGCCCTTCCAAGAGACCCAGTACTTC	CASSLGRPFQETQYF
-	TRBV4-1	TRBJ2-3	few	TGCGCCAGCAGCCAAGTAAGGGGTCAAGGGGGAGCCACAGATACGCAGTATTTT	CASSQVRGQGGATDTQYF
TRBD1	TRBV18	TRBJ2-5	-	TGTGCCAGCTCACCGCCCGGGACAGGGGGCTTGGAGACCCAGTACTTC	CASSPPGTGGLETQYF
-	TRBV19	TRBJ1-1	-	TGTGCCAGTAGTAGGGTACAGCAGAACACTGAAGCTTTCTTT	CASSRVQQNTEAFF
-	TRBV6-6	TRBJ2-5	-	TGTGCCAGCAGTTACGGGGGAGGAGAGACCCAGTACTTC	CASSYGGGETQYF
TRBD2	TRBV7-3	TRBJ2-1	once	TGTGCCAGCACACCCAGCGGGGGGGCCGGCTACAATGAGCAGTTCTTC	CASTPSGGAGYNEQFF
-	TRBV21-1	TRBJ1-1	-	TGTGCCAGCAGCAAAAGAGACAGGGGGCGGGGGAAGTCTGAAGCTTTCTTT	CASSKRDRGRGKSEAFF
-	TRBV7-8	TRBJ1-6	-	TGTGCCAGCAGCTTAGATGGGGGCGGGAGTTCACCCCTCCACTTT	CASSLDGGGSSPLHF
-	TRBV29-1	TRBJ2-3	-	TGCAGCGTTGAAGAGCTCATAGGCACAGATACGCAGTATTTT	CSVEELIGTDTQYF
-	TRBV5-1	TRBJ2-5	-	TGCGCCAGCAGCTCCCAGCCCGCAGGGCCCCAAGAGACCCAGTACTTC	CASSSQPAGPQETQYF
-	TRBV5-1	TRBJ1-1	-	TGCGCCAGCAGCTCCCAAGCAGGGTCTCTGGAAGCTTTCTTT	CASSSQAGSLEAFF
-	TRBV27	TRBJ1-2	once	TGTGCCAGCAGGGGGTATGCGAAGGGGCGAGAGGGCTACACCTTC	CASRGYAKGREGYTF
TRBD1	TRBV3-1/TRBV3-2	TRBJ1-2	-	TGTGCCAGCAGCCAAGTGGACAGGGATGTTGGCTACACCTTC	CASSQVDRDVGYTF
-	TRBV6-5	TRBJ1-6	-	TGTGCCAGCACTAAAAGCTTGTCTTCACCCCTCCACTTT	CASTKSLSSPLHF
-	TRBV5-1	TRBJ2-3	-	TGCGCCAGCAGCTTGGGAGGTCAAACGTCTAGCACAGATACGCAGTATTTT	CASSLGGQTSSTDTQYF
-	TRBV7-2	TRBJ1-2	-	TGTGCCAGCAGCTCCAAGGCAGGACTACCTAACTATGGCTACACCTTC	CASSSKAGLPNYGYTF
TRBD1	TRBV2	TRBJ2-2	-	TGTGCCAGCAGCAACCAACAAACAGGGGGCCGGGCCGGGGAGCTGTTTTTT	CASSNQQTGGRAGELFF
TRBD2	TRBV7-3	TRBJ2-3	few	TGTGCCAGCAGCCCGCAGGGACTAGCGGGGGGGCGGGGCACAGATACGCAGTATTTT	CASSPQGLAGGRGTDTQYF
-	TRBV11-1	TRBJ2-1	-	TGTGCCAGCAGCTTAGACAGTTCCTACAATGAGCAGTTCTTC	CASSLDSSYNEQFF
TRBD1	TRBV6-5	TRBJ1-2	-	TGTGCCAGCAGTTACTCCTACAGGGGGCGCGATGGCTACACCTTC	CASSYSYRGRDGYTF
TRBD1	TRBV7-2	TRBJ1-2	-	TGTGCCAGCAGTTGGGACAGTCTAGGCTACACCTTC	CASSWDSLGYTF
-	TRBV21-1	TRBJ2-1	-	TGTGCCAGCAGCAAATTCGGGGGGGACAAAAATGAGCAGTTCTTC	CASSKFGGDKNEQFF
-	TRBV19	TRBJ1-2	-	TGTGCCAGTAGTGTCGTACAGGGTTTCTATGGCTACACCTTC	CASSVVQGFYGYTF